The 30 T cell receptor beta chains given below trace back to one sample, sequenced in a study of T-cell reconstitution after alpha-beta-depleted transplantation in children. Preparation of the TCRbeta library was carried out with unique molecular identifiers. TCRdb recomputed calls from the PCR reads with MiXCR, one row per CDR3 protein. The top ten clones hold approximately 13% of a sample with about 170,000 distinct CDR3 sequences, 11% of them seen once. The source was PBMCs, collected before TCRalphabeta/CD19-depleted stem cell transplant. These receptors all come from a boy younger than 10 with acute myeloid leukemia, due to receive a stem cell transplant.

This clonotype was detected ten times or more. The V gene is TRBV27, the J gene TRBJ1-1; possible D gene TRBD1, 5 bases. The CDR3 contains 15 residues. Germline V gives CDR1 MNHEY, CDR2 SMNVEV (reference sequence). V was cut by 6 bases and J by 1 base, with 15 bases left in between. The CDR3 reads CASRDWRRGNTEAFF. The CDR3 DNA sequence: TGTGCCAGCAGGGACTGGCGTAGGGGGAACACTGAAGCTTTCTTT.

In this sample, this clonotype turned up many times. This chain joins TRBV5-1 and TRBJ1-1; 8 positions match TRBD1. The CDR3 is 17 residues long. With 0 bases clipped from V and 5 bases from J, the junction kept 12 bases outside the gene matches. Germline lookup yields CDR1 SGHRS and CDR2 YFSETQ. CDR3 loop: CASSLGGQGPAGTEAFF. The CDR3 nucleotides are TGCGCCAGCAGCTTGGGAGGACAGGGACCCGCTGGGACTGAAGCTTTCTTT.

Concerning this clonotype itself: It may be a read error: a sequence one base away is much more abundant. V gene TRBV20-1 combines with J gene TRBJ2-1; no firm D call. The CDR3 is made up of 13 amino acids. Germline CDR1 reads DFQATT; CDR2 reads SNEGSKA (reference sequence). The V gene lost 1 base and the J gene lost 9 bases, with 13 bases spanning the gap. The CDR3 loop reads CSARVEPLGEQFF. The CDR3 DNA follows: TGCAGTGCTAGAGTGGAGCCTTTGGGTGAGCAGTTCTTC.

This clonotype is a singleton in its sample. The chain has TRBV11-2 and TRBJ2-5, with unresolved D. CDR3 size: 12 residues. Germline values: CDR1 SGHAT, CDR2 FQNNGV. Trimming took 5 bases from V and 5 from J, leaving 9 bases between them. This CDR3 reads CASSMTWETQYF. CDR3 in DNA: TGTGCCAGCAGCATGACTTGGGAGACCCAGTACTTC.

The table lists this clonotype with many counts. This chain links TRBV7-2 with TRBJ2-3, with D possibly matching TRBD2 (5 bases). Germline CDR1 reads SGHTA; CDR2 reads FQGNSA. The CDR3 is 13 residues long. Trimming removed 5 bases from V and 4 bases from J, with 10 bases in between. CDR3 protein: CASSPSGPDTQYF. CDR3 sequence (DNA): TGTGCCAGCAGCCCGAGCGGTCCAGATACGCAGTATTTT.

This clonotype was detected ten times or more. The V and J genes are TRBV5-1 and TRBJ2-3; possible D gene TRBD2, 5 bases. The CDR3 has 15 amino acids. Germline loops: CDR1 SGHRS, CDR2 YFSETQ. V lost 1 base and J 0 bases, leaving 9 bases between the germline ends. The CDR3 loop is CASSLPSTSTDTQYF. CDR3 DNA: TGCGCCAGCAGCTTGCCTAGCACTAGCACAGATACGCAGTATTTT.

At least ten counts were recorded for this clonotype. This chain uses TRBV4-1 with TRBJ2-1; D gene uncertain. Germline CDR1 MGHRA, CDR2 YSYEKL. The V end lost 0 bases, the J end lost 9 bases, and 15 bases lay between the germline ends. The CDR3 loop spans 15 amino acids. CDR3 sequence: CASSQELVRSSEQFF. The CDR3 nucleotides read TGCGCCAGCAGCCAAGAGCTGGTCCGATCGAGTGAGCAGTTCTTC.

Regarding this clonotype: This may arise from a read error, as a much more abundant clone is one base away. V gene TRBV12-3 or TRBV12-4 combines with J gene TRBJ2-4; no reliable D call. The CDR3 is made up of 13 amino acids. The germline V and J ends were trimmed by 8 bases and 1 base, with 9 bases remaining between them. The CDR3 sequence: CASGVAAKNIQYF. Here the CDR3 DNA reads TGTGCCAGCGGTGTGGCGGCCAAAAACATTCAGTACTTC.

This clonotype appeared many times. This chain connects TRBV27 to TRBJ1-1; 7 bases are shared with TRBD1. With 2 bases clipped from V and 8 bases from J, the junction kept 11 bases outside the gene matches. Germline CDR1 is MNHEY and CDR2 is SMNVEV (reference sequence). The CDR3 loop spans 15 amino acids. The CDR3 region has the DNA TGTGCCAGCAGTTTAGGTCCCAGGGGGATGGACGAAGCTTTCTTT. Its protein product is CASSLGPRGMDEAFF.

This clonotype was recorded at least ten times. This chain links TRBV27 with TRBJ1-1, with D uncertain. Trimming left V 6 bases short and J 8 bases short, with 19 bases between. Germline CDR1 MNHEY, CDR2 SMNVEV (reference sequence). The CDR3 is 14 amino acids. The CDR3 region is CASSRKLSAIEAFF. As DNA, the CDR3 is TGTGCCAGCAGCCGAAAGCTATCCGCGATCGAAGCTTTCTTT.

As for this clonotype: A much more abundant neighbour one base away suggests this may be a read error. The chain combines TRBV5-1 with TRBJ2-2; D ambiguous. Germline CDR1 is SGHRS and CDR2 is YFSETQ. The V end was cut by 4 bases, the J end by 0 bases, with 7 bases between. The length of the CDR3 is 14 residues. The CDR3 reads CASSRTSNTGELFF. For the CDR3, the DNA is TGCGCCAGCAGCCGGACGTCGAACACCGGGGAGCTGTTTTTT. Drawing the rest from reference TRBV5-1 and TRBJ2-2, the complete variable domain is KAGVTQTPRYLIKTRGQQVTLSCSPISGHRSVSWYQQTPGQGLQFLFEYFSETQRNKGNFPGRFSGRQFSNSRSEMNVSTLELGDSALYLCASSRTSNTGELFFGEGSRLTVL.

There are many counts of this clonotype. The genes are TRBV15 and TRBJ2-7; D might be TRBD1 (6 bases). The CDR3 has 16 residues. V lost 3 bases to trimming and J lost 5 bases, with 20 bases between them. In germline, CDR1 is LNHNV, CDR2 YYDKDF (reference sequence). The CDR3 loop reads CATSRADTGKGHEQYF. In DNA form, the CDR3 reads TGTGCCACCAGCAGGGCAGATACAGGGAAGGGCCACGAGCAGTACTTC.

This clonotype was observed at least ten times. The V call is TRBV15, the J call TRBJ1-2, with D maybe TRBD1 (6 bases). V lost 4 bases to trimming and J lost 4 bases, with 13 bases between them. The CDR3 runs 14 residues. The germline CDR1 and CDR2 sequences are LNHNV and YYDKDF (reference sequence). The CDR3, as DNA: TGTGCCACCAGCATAGCCAGGGGTTCCTATGGCTACACCTTC. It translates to CATSIARGSYGYTF.

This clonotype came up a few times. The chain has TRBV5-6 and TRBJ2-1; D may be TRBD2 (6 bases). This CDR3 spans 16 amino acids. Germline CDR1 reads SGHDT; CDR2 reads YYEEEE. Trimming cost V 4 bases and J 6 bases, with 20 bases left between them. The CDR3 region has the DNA TGTGCCAGCAGCCACCTCGAATCTGCGGGACTCAATGAGCAGTTCTTC. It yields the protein CASSHLESAGLNEQFF.

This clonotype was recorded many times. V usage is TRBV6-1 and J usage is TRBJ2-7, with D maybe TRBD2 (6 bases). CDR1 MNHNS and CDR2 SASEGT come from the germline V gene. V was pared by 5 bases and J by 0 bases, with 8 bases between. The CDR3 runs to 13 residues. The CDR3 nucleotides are TGTGCCAGCAGTCGCGGGGACTCCTACGAGCAGTACTTC. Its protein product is CASSRGDSYEQYF.

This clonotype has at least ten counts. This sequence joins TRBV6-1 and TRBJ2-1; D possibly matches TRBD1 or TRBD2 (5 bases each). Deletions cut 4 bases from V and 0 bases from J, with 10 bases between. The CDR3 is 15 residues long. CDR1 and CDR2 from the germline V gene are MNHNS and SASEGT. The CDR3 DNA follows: TGTGCCAGCAGTGTGGGGGAGCCCTCCTACAATGAGCAGTTCTTC. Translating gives CASSVGEPSYNEQFF.

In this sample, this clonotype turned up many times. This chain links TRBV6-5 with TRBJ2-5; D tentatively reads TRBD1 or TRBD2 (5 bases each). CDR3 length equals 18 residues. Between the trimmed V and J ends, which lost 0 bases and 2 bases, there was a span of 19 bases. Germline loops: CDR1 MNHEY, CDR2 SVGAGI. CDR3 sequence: CASSYSKPGTASQETQYF. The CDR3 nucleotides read TGTGCCAGCAGTTACTCGAAGCCCGGGACCGCAAGTCAAGAGACCCAGTACTTC.

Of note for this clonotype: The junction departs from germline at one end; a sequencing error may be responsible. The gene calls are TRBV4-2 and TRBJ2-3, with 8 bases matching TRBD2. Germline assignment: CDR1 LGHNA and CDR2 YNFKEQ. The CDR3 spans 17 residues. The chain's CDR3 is CAISPGHGGLGWDTQYF. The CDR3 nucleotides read TGTGCCATCAGCCCTGGGCATGGGGGACTAGGGTGGGATACGCAGTATTTT.

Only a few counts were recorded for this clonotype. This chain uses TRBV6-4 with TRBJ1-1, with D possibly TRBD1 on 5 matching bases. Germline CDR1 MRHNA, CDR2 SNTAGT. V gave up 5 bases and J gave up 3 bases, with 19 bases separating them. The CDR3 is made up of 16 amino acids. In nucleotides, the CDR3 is TGTGCCAGCAGTTTCGGGGAGAGGGGTACGGACACTGAAGCTTTCTTT. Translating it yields CASSFGERGTDTEAFF.

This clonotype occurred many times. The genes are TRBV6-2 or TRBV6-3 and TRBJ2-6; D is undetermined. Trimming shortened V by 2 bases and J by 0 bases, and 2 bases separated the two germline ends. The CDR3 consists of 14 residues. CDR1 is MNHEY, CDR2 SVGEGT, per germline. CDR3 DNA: TGTGCCAGCAGTTACAGCTCTGGGGCCAACGTCCTGACTTTC. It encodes CASSYSSGANVLTF.

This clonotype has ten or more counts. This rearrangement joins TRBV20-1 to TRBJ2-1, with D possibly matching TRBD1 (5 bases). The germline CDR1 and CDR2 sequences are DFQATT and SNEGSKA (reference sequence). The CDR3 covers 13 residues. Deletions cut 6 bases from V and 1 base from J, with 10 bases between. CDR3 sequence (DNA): TGCAGTGCCCGGCCAGGGTCCTACAATGAGCAGTTCTTC. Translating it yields CSARPGSYNEQFF.

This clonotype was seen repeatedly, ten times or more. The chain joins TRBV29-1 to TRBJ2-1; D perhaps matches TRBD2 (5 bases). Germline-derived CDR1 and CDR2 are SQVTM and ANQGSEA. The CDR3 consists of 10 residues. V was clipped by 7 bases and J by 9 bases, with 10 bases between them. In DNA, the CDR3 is TGCAGCGGTGGGGAGAGTGAGCAGTTCTTC. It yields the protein CSGGESEQFF.

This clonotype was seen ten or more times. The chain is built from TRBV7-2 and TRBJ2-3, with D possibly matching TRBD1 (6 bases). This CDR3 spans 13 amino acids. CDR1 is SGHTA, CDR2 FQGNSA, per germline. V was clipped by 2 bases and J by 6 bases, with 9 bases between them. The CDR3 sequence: CASSLSQGDTQYF. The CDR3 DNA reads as TGTGCCAGCAGCTTATCGCAGGGGGATACGCAGTATTTT. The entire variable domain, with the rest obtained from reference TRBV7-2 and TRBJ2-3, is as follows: GAGVSQSPSNKVTEKGKDVELRCDPISGHTALYWYRQSLGQGLEFLIYFQGNSAPDKSGLPSDRFSAERTGGSVSTLTIQRTQQEDSAVYLCASSLSQGDTQYFGPGTRLTVL.

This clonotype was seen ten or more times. The CDR3 sequence is CSAPDPGLRYEQYF. In nucleotides, the CDR3 is TGCAGTGCTCCCGATCCGGGACTGCGCTACGAGCAGTACTTC. V usage is TRBV20-1 and J usage is TRBJ2-7; a possible D gene is TRBD2 (6 bases). Germline V CDR1 and CDR2: DFQATT, SNEGSKA (reference sequence). The CDR3 length is 14 residues. V was shortened by 5 bases and J by 3 bases, with 17 bases between the two germline ends.

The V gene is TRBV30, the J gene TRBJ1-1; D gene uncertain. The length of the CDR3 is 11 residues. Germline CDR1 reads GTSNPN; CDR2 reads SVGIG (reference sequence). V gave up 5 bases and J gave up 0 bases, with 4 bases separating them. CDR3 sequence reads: CAWGMNTEAFF. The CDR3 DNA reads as TGTGCCTGGGGGATGAACACTGAAGCTTTCTTT.

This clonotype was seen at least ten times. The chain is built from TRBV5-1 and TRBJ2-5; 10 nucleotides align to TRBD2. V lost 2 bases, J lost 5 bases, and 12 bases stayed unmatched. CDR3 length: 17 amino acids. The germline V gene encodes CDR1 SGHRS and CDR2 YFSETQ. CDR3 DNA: TGCGCCAGCAGCTTCCTCGGTATAGCGGGAGGTTGGGAGACCCAGTACTTC. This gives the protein CASSFLGIAGGWETQYF. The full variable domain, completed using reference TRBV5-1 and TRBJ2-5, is KAGVTQTPRYLIKTRGQQVTLSCSPISGHRSVSWYQQTPGQGLQFLFEYFSETQRNKGNFPGRFSGRQFSNSRSEMNVSTLELGDSALYLCASSFLGIAGGWETQYFGPGTRLLVL.

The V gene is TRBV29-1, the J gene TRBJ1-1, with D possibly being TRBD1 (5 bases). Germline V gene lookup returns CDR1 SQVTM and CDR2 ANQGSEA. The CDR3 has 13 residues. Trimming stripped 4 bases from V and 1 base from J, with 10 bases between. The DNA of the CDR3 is TGCAGCGTTGGGGGGATGGAGAACACTGAAGCTTTCTTT. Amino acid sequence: CSVGGMENTEAFF.

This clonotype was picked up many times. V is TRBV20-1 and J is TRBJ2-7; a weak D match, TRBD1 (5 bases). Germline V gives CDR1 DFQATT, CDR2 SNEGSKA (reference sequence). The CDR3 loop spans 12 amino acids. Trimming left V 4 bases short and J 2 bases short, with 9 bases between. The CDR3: CSATTDTYEQYF. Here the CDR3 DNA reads TGCAGTGCTACGACAGATACCTACGAGCAGTACTTC.

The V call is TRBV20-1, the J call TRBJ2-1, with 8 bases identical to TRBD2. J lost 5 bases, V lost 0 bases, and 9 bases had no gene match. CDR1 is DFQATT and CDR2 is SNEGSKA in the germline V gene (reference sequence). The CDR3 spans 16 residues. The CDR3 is CSARDLGGLAHNEQFF. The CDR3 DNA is TGCAGTGCTAGAGACCTCGGCGGACTAGCACACAATGAGCAGTTCTTC.

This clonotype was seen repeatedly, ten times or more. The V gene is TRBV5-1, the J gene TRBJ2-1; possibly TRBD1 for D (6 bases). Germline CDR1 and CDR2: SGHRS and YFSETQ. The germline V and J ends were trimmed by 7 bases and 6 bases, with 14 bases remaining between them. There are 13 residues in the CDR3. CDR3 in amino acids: CASSQGRPNEQFF. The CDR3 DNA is TGCGCCAGCTCGCAGGGGCGGCCCAATGAGCAGTTCTTC.